A single sample gave rise to the 16 T cell receptor beta chains below, sequenced in a study of cytomegalovirus exposure and HLA in healthy donors. PCR used 60 Vbeta primers and 13 Jbeta primers. Clones were read by immunoSEQ multiplex PCR, and TCRdb kept only the in-frame ones, dropping some. The sample data list 56,000 or so clones. Material for sequencing was PBMCs. These receptors all stem from a female donor in good health and CMV-seronegative.

The V call is TRBV9, the J call TRBJ2-7; D possibly corresponds to TRBD1 (5 bases). CDR1 is SGDLS, CDR2 YYNGEE, per germline. V was cut by 2 bases and J by 8 bases, with 14 bases left in between. This CDR3 spans 13 amino acids. The CDR3 region is CASSVQSGSQQYF. The CDR3 DNA sequence: TGTGCCAGCAGCGTTCAATCAGGGTCCCAGCAGTACTTC.

The chain links TRBV2 to TRBJ1-2; maybe TRBD1 (6 bases). Germline V gene sequence: CDR1 SNHLY, CDR2 FYNNEI. The CDR3 has 13 amino acids. Trimming left V 6 bases short and J 4 bases short, with 12 bases between. The DNA for the CDR3 is TGTGCCAGCAGCCAGGGGCAAAGCTATGGCTACACCTTC. Its protein is CASSQGQSYGYTF.

V gene TRBV27 combines with J gene TRBJ1-2; 7 nucleotides match TRBD1. V was clipped by 6 bases and J by 4 bases; unmatched bases: 5. Germline V lookup: CDR1 MNHEY, CDR2 SMNVEV (reference sequence). The CDR3 extends over 13 amino acids. This CDR3 is CASRQTGIYGYTF. DNA for the CDR3: TGTGCCAGCAGGCAGACAGGGATCTATGGCTACACCTTC.

The chain combines TRBV29-1 with TRBJ1-1, with TRBD1 matching over 10 bases. Per the germline V gene, CDR1 is SQVTM and CDR2 is ANQGSEA. This CDR3 has 12 amino acids. Trimming cost V 3 bases and J 10 bases; bases outside gene matches: 5. The CDR3 coding sequence is TGCAGCGTTGAGGGACAGGGGTTTGGAGCTTTCTTT. This gives the protein CSVEGQGFGAFF.

This chain's CDR3 is CSVGARRESEQFF. The CDR3 nucleotides read TGCAGCGTTGGGGCGCGCCGGGAGAGTGAGCAGTTCTTC. The J gene is TRBJ2-1, the V gene TRBV29-1; D is perhaps TRBD2 (6 bases). From germline, CDR1 is SQVTM and CDR2 ANQGSEA. The CDR3 contains 13 residues. V was shortened by 4 bases and J by 9 bases, with 16 bases between the two germline ends.

This rearrangement joins TRBV6-1 to TRBJ1-2; no firm D call. Germline assignment: CDR1 MNHNS and CDR2 SASEGT. CDR3 length: 15 residues. The germline V and J ends were trimmed by 4 bases and 2 bases, with 14 bases remaining between them. The CDR3 sequence is CASSGLVFQNYGYTF. DNA for the CDR3: TGTGCCAGCAGTGGCCTAGTCTTCCAGAACTATGGCTACACCTTC.

The chain recombines TRBV7-9 with TRBJ1-4; possible D gene TRBD1, 6 bases. CDR1 and CDR2 (germline): SEHNR, FQNEAQ (reference sequence). The CDR3 runs to 16 residues. With 4 bases removed from V and 7 bases from J, the gap between germline ends came to 19 bases. CDR3 amino acids: CASSSPWGPKGEKLFF. The DNA of the CDR3 is TGTGCCAGCAGCTCACCCTGGGGGCCTAAAGGTGAAAAACTGTTTTTT.

The chain has TRBV6-6 and TRBJ1-2; 9 nucleotides line up with TRBD1. The germline CDR1 and CDR2 sequences are MNHNY and SVGAGI (reference sequence). This CDR3 has 13 residues. Losses at the gene ends were 11 bases for V and 3 bases for J; bases not matched to a gene: 7. The CDR3 sequence is CAAQGAGYYGYTF. CDR3 nucleotides: TGTGCCGCACAGGGGGCAGGGTACTATGGCTACACCTTC.

The rearrangement links TRBV4-1 to TRBJ2-2, with a weak D call TRBD1 (5 bases). CDR3 length: 15 residues. Trimming removed 1 base from V and 5 bases from J, with 11 bases in between. Germline V lookup: CDR1 MGHRA, CDR2 YSYEKL. The DNA of the CDR3 is TGCGCCAGCAGCCAAGTCGGGCAGGGAACCGGGGAGCTGTTTTTT. It yields the protein CASSQVGQGTGELFF.

The rearrangement joins TRBV4-3 to TRBJ1-1; D is perhaps TRBD1 (6 bases). Germline values: CDR1 LGHNA, CDR2 YSLEER. This CDR3 is 17 amino acids long. V lost 2 bases, J lost 5 bases, and 21 bases lay in between. The CDR3 DNA is TGCGCCAGCAGCCAAATAGCCGGAGCCAGGGGCGGGACTGAAGCTTTCTTT. It encodes CASSQIAGARGGTEAFF.

The rearrangement uses TRBV5-1 and TRBJ2-1, with D possibly TRBD1 on 7 matching bases. Germline V CDR1 and CDR2: SGHRS, YFSETQ. The CDR3 sequence is 15 residues long. V dropped 2 bases and J dropped 6 bases, with 15 bases sitting between them. CDR3 loop: CASSFGGGARNEQFF. The DNA for the CDR3 is TGCGCCAGCAGCTTTGGAGGGGGCGCACGCAATGAGCAGTTCTTC. Complete variable domain (other parts from reference TRBV5-1 and TRBJ2-1): KAGVTQTPRYLIKTRGQQVTLSCSPISGHRSVSWYQQTPGQGLQFLFEYFSETQRNKGNFPGRFSGRQFSNSRSEMNVSTLELGDSALYLCASSFGGGARNEQFFGPGTRLTVL.

CDR3 sequence: CASSAQGSNYGYTF. The DNA for the CDR3 is TGTGCCAGCAGCGCACAGGGCTCTAACTATGGCTACACCTTC. The chain couples TRBV5-4 to TRBJ1-2, with D perhaps matching TRBD1 (6 bases). The length of the CDR3 is 14 residues. The germline gives CDR1 SGHNT, CDR2 YYREEE (reference sequence). Trimming removed 4 bases at V and 0 bases at J, with 10 bases between.

The J gene is TRBJ2-3, the V gene TRBV15, with TRBD2 matching over 9 bases. Germline CDR1 is LNHNV and CDR2 is YYDKDF (reference sequence). This CDR3 spans 16 amino acids. The V gene end was trimmed by 0 bases and the J gene end by 3 bases; junction bases not matched to a gene: 4. Here the CDR3 reads CATSRERGGRTDTQYF. DNA of the CDR3: TGTGCCACCAGCAGAGAGCGGGGGGGCAGAACAGATACGCAGTATTTT.

The rearrangement uses TRBV18 and TRBJ1-2; possibly TRBD1 for D (5 bases). Germline assignment: CDR1 KGHSH and CDR2 LQKENI. V was pared by 2 bases and J by 6 bases, with 7 bases between. This CDR3 spans 12 amino acids. The CDR3 sequence is CASSPGADGYTF. The CDR3 bases are TGTGCCAGCTCACCAGGGGCGGATGGCTACACCTTC.

This chain uses TRBV28 with TRBJ1-4, with 7 bases aligning to TRBD1. J gave up 0 bases and V 11 bases, and 3 bases lay outside the gene matches. Germline V CDR1 and CDR2: MDHEN, SYDVKM. The CDR3 is 13 amino acids. The DNA of the CDR3 is TGTGCCGTCCAGGGGGCAACTAATGAAAAACTGTTTTTT. Protein product: CAVQGATNEKLFF. Drawing the rest from reference TRBV28 and TRBJ1-4, the complete variable domain is DVKVTQSSRYLVKRTGEKVFLECVQDMDHENMFWYRQDPGLGLRLIYFSYDVKMKEKGDIPEGYSVSREKKERFSLILESASTNQTSMYLCAVQGATNEKLFFGSGTQLSVL.

The chain carries TRBV6-1 and TRBJ2-4; tentative D call: TRBD1 (5 bases). Germline assignment: CDR1 MNHNS and CDR2 SASEGT. V was cut by 7 bases and J by 7 bases, with 20 bases left in between. The CDR3 loop spans 15 amino acids. Here the CDR3 DNA reads TGTGCCAGCAATACCGACAGACCCTTACGCAACATTCAGTACTTC. Residues: CASNTDRPLRNIQYF.